What follows are 6 T cell receptor beta chains derived from one specimen sequenced in a study of CD8+CD57+ T cells in acquired aplastic anemia. CDR3 and TCR beta VDJ profiling relied on genomic DNA as the template. TCRdb analysed the reads with MiXCR anew, one entry per CDR3 protein. The sample has 250,000 to 350,000 distinct CDR3 sequences; 45% to 70% are singletons. The source material was sorted CD4+, CD8+, or CD8+CD57+ T cells (not recorded which) from PBMCs. These receptors originate from a human donor with severe aplastic anemia or a healthy control (not recorded which).

This clonotype has at least ten counts. This rearrangement joins TRBV7-2 to TRBJ2-7; 9 bases are shared with TRBD1. V shed 5 bases and J 3 bases; nucleotides not matched to a gene: 8. The CDR3 runs to 15 residues. Germline CDR1 is SGHTA and CDR2 is FQGNSA. The CDR3 region is CASSPATGGGYEQYF. As DNA, the CDR3 is TGTGCCAGCAGCCCTGCGACAGGGGGAGGCTACGAGCAGTACTTC.

The chain combines TRBV7-2 with TRBJ2-7; 9 bases line up with TRBD1. CDR3 length: 15 amino acids. The V gene's germline CDR1 is SGHTA and CDR2 FQGNSA. V was clipped by 4 bases and J by 3 bases; unmatched bases: 7. The CDR3 reads CASSSYGTGSYEQYF. DNA for the CDR3: TGTGCCAGCAGCTCGTACGGGACAGGGAGCTACGAGCAGTACTTC.

V and J are TRBV30 and TRBJ1-4; the D is unclear. The CDR3 runs 15 residues. The V end was cut by 3 bases, the J end by 7 bases, with 18 bases between. The germline CDR1 and CDR2 sequences are GTSNPN and SVGIG (reference sequence). The CDR3 loop reads CAWSGKTRRGEKLFF. Written as DNA, the CDR3 is TGTGCCTGGAGCGGCAAGACCCGGAGAGGTGAAAAACTGTTTTTT.

This clonotype was recorded only once. The rearrangement uses TRBV11-3 and TRBJ2-5; D remains ambiguous. Germline values: CDR1 SGHNT, CDR2 YENEEA. V lost 5 bases and J lost 5, with 12 bases in between. This CDR3 has 13 amino acids. DNA of the CDR3: TGTGCCAGCAGCCGGATTGAGGAGGAGACCCAGTACTTC. Protein product: CASSRIEEETQYF.

The table lists this clonotype with a count of one. V is TRBV15 and J is TRBJ2-3, with 10 bases fitting TRBD2. The length of the CDR3 is 16 residues. V was clipped by 5 bases and J by 2 bases; unmatched bases: 7. Germline V gives CDR1 LNHNV, CDR2 YYDKDF (reference sequence). The CDR3 spells CATSSYGTSDTDTQYF. As DNA, the CDR3 is TGTGCCACCAGCTCCTACGGGACTAGCGACACAGATACGCAGTATTTT.

This clonotype was found many times. The chain combines TRBV4-2 with TRBJ1-2; 10 nucleotides agree with TRBD1. The CDR3 covers 16 residues. The V gene's germline CDR1 is LGHNA and CDR2 YNFKEQ. V was clipped by 1 base and J by 1 base; unmatched bases: 3. CDR3 sequence: CASSQGGTGVNYGYTF. CDR3 nucleotides: TGTGCCAGCAGCCAAGGAGGGACAGGGGTTAACTATGGCTACACCTTC.